The T cell receptor (beta chain) described here comes from a study of T cell responses to AZD1222 COVID-19 vaccine. V gave up 3 bases and J gave up 5 bases, with 9 bases separating them. The CDR3 covers 13 residues. TCRdb keeps only in-frame clones here, not all; method: immunoSEQ multiplex PCR. The table includes about 140,000 clones, around nine tenths detected once. With respect to this clone: The antigen is not known.

Study findings and constraints: Just 5 or 6 AZD1222 recipients tested seropositive at baseline.

This chain links TRBV12-3 or TRBV12-4 with TRBJ2-3, with a tentative D call TRBD2 (6 bases). Sequenced material: peripheral blood, taken on day 0 of AZD1222 vaccination. This TCR was recovered from an adult in good health. CDR3 protein: CASSFSGEDTQYF. In DNA form, the CDR3 reads TGTGCCAGCAGTTTTTCGGGGGAAGATACGCAGTATTTT.